This T cell receptor (beta chain) originates from a study of human T cells and chemical hapten exposure. Time point indicated: patch test 1, 2 weeks after DPC sensitization. The treatment denotes: therapeutic diphenylcyclopropenone sensitization with weekly scalp DPC. Each CDR3 protein is one row after TCRdb ran MiXCR on the RACE reads. The repertoire holds about 82,000 distinct CDR3 sequences, with roughly a tenth as singletons. This clonotype was observed many times. This CDR3 spans 14 amino acids. Germline assignment: CDR1 ENHRY and CDR2 SYGVKD. V shed 0 bases, J shed 7 bases, and the junction held 3 bases outside the gene matches.

This specimen was whole blood, taken in connection with sensitization to the hapten diphenylcyclopropenone (DPC). The clonotype originates from a woman between 45 and 60 years old with alopecia areata. Some clones in this sample may be carry-over from other donors' samples. The chain recombines TRBV10-3 with TRBJ1-5, with 7 bases matching TRBD1. CDR3 amino acids: CAISESTGEQPQHF. Written as DNA, the CDR3 is TGTGCCATCAGTGAGTCCACAGGGGAACAGCCCCAGCATTTT.